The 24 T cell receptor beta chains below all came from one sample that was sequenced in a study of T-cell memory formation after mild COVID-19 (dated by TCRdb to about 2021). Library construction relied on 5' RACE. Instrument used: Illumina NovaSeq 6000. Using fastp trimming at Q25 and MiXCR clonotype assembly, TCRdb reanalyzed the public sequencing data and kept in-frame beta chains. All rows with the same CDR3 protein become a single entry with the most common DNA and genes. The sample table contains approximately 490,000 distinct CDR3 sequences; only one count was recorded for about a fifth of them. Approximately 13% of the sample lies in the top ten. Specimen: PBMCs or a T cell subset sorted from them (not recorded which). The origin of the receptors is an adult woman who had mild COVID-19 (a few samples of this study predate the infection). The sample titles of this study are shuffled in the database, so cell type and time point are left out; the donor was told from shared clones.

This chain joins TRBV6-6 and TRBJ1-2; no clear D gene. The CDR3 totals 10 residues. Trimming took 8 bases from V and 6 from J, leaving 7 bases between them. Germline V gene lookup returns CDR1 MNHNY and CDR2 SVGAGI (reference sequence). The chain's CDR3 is CASGGDGYTF. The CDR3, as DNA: TGTGCCAGCGGTGGGGATGGCTACACCTTC.

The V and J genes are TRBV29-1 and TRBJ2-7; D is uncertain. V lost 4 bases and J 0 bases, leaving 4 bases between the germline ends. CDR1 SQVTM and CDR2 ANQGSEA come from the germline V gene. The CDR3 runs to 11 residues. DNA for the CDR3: TGCAGCGTTGGGCACTCCTACGAGCAGTACTTC. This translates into CSVGHSYEQYF.

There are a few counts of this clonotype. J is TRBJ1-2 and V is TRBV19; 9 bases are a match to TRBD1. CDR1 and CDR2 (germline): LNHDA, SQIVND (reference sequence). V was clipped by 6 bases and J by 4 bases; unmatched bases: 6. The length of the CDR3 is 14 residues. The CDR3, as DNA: TGTGCCAGTAGGAATACAGGGGGCGGCTATGGCTACACCTTC. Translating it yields CASRNTGGGYGYTF.

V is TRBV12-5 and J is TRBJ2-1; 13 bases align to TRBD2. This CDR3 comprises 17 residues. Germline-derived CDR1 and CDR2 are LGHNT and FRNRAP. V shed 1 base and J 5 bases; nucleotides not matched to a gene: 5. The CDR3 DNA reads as TGTGCTAGTGGTTTGGCACCGGGACTAGCGGGAAACAATGAGCAGTTCTTC. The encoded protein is CASGLAPGLAGNNEQFF.

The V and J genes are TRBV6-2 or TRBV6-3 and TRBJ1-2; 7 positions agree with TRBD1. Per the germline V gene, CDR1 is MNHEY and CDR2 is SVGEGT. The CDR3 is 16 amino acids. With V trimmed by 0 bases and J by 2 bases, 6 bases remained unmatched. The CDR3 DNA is TGTGCCAGCAGTTACTCCGTTCCAGGGGGGAACTATGGCTACACCTTC. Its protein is CASSYSVPGGNYGYTF.

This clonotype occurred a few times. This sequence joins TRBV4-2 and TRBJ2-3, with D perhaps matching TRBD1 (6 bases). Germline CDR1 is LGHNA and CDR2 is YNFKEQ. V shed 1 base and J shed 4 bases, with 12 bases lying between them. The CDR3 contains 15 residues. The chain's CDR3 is CASSQAQDSSDTQYF. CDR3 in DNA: TGTGCCAGCAGCCAAGCCCAGGACAGCTCAGATACGCAGTATTTT.

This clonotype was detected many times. CDR3 in amino acids: CASSVAISETQYF. The CDR3 region has the DNA TGTGCCAGCAGTGTCGCCATTTCCGAGACCCAGTACTTC. This rearrangement joins TRBV2 to TRBJ2-5, with D unresolved. The germline V gene encodes CDR1 SNHLY and CDR2 FYNNEI. The CDR3 covers 13 residues. V was cut by 4 bases and J by 5 bases, with 11 bases left in between.

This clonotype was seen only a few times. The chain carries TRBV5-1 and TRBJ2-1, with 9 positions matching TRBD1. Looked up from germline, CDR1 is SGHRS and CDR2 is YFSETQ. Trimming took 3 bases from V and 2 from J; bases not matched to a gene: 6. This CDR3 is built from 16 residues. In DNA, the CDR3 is TGCGCCAGCAGCTCTACGGGACAGGGACCCTACAATGAGCAGTTCTTC. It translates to CASSSTGQGPYNEQFF.

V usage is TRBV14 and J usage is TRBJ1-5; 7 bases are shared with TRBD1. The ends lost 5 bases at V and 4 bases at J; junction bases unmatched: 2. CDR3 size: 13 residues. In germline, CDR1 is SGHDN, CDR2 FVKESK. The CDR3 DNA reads TGTGCCAGCAGCACAGGGGCGAATCAGCCCCAGCATTTT. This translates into CASSTGANQPQHF.

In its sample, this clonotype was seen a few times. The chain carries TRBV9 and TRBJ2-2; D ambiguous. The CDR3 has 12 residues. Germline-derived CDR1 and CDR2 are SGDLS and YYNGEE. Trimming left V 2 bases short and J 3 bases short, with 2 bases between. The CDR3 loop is CASSVYTGELFF. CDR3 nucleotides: TGTGCCAGCAGCGTTTACACCGGGGAGCTGTTTTTT.

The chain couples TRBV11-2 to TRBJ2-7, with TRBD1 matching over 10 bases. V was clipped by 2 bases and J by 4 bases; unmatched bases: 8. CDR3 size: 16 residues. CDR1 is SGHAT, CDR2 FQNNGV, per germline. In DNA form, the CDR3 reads TGTGCCAGCAGCTTAACCTGGACAGGGGGTGATTACGAGCAGTACTTC. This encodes CASSLTWTGGDYEQYF.

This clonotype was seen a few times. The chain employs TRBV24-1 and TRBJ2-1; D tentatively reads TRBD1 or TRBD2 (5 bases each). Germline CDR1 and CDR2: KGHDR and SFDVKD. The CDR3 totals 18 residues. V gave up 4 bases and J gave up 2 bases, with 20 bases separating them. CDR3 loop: CATSDFRAGTGTYNEQFF. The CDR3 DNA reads TGTGCCACCAGTGACTTCCGTGCCGGGACGGGAACCTACAATGAGCAGTTCTTC.

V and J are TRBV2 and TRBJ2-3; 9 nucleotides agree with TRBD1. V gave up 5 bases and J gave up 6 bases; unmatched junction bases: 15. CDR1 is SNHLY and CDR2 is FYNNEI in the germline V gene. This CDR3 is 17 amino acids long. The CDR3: CASSLFSRTGEYDTQYF. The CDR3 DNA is TGTGCCAGCAGTCTTTTTTCCCGGACAGGGGAATATGATACGCAGTATTTT.

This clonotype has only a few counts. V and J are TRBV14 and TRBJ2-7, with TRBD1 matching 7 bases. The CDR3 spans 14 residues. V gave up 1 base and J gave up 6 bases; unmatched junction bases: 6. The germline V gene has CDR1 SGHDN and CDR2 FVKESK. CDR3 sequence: CASSQVTGLSEQYF. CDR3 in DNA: TGTGCCAGCAGCCAAGTGACAGGGTTAAGCGAGCAGTACTTC.

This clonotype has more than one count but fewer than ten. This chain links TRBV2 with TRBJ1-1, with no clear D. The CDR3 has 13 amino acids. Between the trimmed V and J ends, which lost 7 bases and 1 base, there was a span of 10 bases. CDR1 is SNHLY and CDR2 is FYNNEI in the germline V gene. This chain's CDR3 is CASIQGRNTEAFF. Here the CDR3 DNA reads TGTGCCAGCATCCAAGGGCGGAACACTGAAGCTTTCTTT.

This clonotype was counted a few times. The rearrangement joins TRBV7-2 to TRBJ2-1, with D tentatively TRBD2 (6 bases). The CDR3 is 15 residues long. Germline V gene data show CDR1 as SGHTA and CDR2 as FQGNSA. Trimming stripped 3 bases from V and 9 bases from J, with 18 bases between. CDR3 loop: CASSFDAGLQGEQFF. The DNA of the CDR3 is TGTGCCAGCAGCTTCGACGCGGGACTTCAGGGTGAGCAGTTCTTC.

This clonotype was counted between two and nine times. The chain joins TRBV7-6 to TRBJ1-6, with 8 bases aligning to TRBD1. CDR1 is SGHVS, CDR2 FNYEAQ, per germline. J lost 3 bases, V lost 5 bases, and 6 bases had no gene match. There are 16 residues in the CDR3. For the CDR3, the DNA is TGTGCCAGCAGCCCTCAGGGGGCTGGCTATAATTCACCCCTCCACTTT. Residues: CASSPQGAGYNSPLHF.

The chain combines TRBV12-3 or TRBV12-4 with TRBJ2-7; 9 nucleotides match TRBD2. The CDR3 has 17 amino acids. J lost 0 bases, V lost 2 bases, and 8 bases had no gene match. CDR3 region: CASSLRLSGGVSYEQYF. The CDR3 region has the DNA TGTGCCAGCAGTTTACGCCTTAGCGGGGGTGTCTCCTACGAGCAGTACTTC.

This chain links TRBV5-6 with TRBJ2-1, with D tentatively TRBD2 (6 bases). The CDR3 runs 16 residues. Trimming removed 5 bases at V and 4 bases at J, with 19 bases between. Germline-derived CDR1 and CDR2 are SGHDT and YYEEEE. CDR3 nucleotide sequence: TGTGCCAGCAGTCCCGAGGGTGCGGGGTCTTACAATGAGCAGTTCTTC. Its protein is CASSPEGAGSYNEQFF.

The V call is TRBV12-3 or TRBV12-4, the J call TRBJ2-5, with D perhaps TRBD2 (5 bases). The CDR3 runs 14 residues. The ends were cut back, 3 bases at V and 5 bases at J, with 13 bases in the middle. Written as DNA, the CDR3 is TGTGCCAGCAGTTTGGTTCGGCCGGGGGAGACCCAGTACTTC. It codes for CASSLVRPGETQYF.

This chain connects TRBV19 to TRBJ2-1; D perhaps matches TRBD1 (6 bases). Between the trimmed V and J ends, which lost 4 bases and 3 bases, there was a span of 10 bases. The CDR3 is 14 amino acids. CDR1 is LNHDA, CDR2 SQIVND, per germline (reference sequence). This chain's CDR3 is CASSTTGIYNEQFF. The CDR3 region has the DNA TGTGCCAGTAGTACTACAGGGATCTACAATGAGCAGTTCTTC.

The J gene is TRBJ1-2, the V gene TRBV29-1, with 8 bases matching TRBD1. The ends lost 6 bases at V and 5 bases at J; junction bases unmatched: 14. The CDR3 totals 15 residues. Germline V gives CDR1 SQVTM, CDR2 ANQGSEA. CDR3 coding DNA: TGCAGCGTCGCCGACAGGGGCAAGCGGGGTTATGGCTACACCTTC. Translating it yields CSVADRGKRGYGYTF.

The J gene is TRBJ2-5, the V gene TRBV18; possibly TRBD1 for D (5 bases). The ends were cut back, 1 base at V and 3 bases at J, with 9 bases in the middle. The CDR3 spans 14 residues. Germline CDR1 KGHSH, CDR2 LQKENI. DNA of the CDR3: TGTGCCAGCTCACCACTCATAGGGGAAGAGACCCAGTACTTC. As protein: CASSPLIGEETQYF.

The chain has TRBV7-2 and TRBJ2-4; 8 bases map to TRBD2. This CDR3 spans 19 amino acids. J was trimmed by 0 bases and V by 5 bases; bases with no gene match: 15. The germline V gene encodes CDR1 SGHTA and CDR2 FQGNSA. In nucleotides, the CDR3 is TGTGCCAGCAGCGGTCCGGGACTAGAGCCATTCATAGCCAAAAACATTCAGTACTTC. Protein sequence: CASSGPGLEPFIAKNIQYF.